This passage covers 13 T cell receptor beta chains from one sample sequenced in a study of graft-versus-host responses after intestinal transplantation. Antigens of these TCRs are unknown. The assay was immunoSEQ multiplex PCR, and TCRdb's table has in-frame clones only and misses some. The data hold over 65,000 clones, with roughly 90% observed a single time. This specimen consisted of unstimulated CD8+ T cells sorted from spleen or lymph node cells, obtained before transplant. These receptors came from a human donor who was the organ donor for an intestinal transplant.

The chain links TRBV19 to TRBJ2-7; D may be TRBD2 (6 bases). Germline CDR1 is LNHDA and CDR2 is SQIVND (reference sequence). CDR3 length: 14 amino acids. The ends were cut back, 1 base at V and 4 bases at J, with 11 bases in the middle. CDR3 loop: CASSIGTAGYEQYF. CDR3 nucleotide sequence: TGTGCCAGTAGTATAGGTACAGCGGGTTACGAGCAGTACTTC. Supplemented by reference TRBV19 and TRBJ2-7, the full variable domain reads DGGITQSPKYLFRKEGQNVTLSCEQNLNHDAMYWYRQDPGQGLRLIYYSQIVNDFQKGDIAEGYSVSREKKESFPLTVTSAQKNPTAFYLCASSIGTAGYEQYFGPGTRLTVT.

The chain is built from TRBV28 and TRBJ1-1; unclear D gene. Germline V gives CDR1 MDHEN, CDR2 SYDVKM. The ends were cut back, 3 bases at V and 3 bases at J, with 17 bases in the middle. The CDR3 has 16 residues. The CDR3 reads CASSLSFLEVDTEAFF. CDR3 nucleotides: TGTGCCAGCAGTTTGAGCTTCCTAGAGGTTGACACTGAAGCTTTCTTT.

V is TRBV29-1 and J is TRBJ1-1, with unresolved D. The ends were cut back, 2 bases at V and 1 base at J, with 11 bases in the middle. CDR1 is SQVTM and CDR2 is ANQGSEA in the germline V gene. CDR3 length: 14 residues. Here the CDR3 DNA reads TGCAGCGTTGAATTTGACTTTTGGAACACTGAAGCTTTCTTT. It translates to CSVEFDFWNTEAFF. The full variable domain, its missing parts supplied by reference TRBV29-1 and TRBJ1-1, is SAVISQKPSRDICQRGTSLTIQCQVDSQVTMMFWYRQQPGQSLTLIATANQGSEATYESGFVIDKFPISRPNLTFSTLTVSNMSPEDSSIYLCSVEFDFWNTEAFFGQGTRLTVV.

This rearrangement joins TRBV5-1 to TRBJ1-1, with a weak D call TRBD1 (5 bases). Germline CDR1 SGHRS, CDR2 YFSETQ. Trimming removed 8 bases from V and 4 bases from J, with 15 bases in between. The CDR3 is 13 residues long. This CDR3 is CASSLGGFTEAFF. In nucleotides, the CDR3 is TGCGCCAGTTCCCTTGGGGGGTTCACTGAAGCTTTCTTT.

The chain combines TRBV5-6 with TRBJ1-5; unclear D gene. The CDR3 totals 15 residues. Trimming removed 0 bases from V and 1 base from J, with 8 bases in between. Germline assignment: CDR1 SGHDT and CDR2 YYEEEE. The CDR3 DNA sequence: TGTGCCAGCAGCTTGGCCCAGGCCAGCAATCAGCCCCAGCATTTT. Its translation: CASSLAQASNQPQHF.

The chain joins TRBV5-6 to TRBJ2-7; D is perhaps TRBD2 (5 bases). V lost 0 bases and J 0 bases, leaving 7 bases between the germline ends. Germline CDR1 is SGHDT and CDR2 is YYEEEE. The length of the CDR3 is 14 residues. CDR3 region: CASSLAGSSYEQYF. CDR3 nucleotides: TGTGCCAGCAGCTTGGCGGGGAGCTCCTACGAGCAGTACTTC.

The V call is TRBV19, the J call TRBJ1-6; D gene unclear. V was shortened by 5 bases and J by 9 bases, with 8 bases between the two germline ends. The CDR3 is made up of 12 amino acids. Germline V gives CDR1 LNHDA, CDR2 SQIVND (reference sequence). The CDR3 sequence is CASSQTFSPLHF. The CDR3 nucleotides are TGTGCCAGTAGTCAGACGTTTTCACCCCTCCACTTT.

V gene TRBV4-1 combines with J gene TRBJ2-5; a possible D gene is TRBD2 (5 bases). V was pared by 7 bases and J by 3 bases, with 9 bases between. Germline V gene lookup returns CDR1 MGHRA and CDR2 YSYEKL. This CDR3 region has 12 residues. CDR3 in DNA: TGCGCCAGCAAGGACTCCGAAGAGACCCAGTACTTC. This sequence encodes CASKDSEETQYF.

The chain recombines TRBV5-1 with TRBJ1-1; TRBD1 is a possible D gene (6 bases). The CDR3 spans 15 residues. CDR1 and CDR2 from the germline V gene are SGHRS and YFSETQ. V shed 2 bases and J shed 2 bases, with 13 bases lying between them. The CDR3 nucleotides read TGCGCCAGCAGCTTCGAAGGGGGAGTTAACACTGAAGCTTTCTTT. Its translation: CASSFEGGVNTEAFF.

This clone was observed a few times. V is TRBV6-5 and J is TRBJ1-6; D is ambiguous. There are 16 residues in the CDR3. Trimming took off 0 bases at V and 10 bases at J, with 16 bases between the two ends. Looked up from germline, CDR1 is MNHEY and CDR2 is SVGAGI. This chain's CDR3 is CASSYSTLGLGSPLHF. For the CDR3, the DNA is TGTGCCAGCAGTTACTCGACTCTGGGTTTAGGGTCACCCCTCCACTTT.

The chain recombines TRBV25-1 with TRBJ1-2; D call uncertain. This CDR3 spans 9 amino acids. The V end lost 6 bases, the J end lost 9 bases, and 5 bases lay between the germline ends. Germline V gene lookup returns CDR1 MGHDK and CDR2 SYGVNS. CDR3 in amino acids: CASRRSYTF. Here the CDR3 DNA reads TGTGCCAGCAGAAGGAGCTACACCTTC.

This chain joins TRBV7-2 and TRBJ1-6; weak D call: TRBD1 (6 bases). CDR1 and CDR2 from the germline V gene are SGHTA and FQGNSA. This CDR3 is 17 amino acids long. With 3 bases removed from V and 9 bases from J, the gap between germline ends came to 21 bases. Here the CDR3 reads CASSFPTNGRGASPLHF. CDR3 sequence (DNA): TGTGCCAGCAGCTTCCCCACTAATGGTAGGGGGGCTTCACCCCTCCACTTT.

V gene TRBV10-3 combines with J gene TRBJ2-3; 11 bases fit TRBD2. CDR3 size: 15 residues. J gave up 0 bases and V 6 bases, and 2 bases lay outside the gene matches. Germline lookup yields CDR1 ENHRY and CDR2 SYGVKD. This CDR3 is CAIRTSGKSTDTQYF. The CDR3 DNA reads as TGTGCCATCAGGACTAGCGGGAAAAGCACAGATACGCAGTATTTT.